The next 26 T cell receptor beta chains were all read from a single sample in a study of cytomegalovirus exposure and HLA in healthy donors. Primers included in the PCR were 60 Vbeta and 13 Jbeta primers. Data came from immunoSEQ multiplex PCR; TCRdb stores just in-frame clones and leaves some out. The sample lists tens of thousands of clones; about 88% were seen once. The sequenced sample was PBMCs. The source is a woman aged 50 to 60 in good health and CMV-seronegative.

The chain carries TRBV10-3 and TRBJ2-1, with D possibly TRBD2 on 6 matching bases. The germline gives CDR1 ENHRY, CDR2 SYGVKD. Trimming pared 11 bases from V and 5 bases from J, leaving 16 bases between. The CDR3 consists of 13 residues. The CDR3 protein is CARRSSVDNEQFF. The DNA of the CDR3 is TGTGCCCGTCGGTCTAGCGTCGACAATGAGCAGTTCTTC.

This chain joins TRBV19 and TRBJ1-2; 10 bases are a match to TRBD1. The V and J ends lost 5 bases and 3 bases, in that order; junction bases with no gene match: 3. The CDR3 loop spans 14 amino acids. Germline V gene data show CDR1 as LNHDA and CDR2 as SQIVND (reference sequence). Here the CDR3 DNA reads TGTGCCAGTAGTCCCGGGACAGGGGACTATGGCTACACCTTC. It is translated as CASSPGTGDYGYTF. The full variable domain, rest sourced from reference TRBV19 and TRBJ1-2, is DGGITQSPKYLFRKEGQNVTLSCEQNLNHDAMYWYRQDPGQGLRLIYYSQIVNDFQKGDIAEGYSVSREKKESFPLTVTSAQKNPTAFYLCASSPGTGDYGYTFGSGTRLTVV.

In this sample, this clone turned up a few times. The V call is TRBV6-5, the J call TRBJ1-2; D is ambiguous. Trimming removed 0 bases from V and 2 bases from J, with 10 bases in between. The CDR3 contains 15 residues. CDR1 and CDR2 (germline): MNHEY, SVGAGI. This CDR3 reads CASSYSSDSNYGYTF. The DNA of the CDR3 is TGTGCCAGCAGTTACTCGAGCGATAGCAACTATGGCTACACCTTC.

The chain is built from TRBV2 and TRBJ2-1, with 8 bases matching TRBD2. In germline, CDR1 is SNHLY, CDR2 FYNNEI. Trimming cost V 4 bases and J 8 bases; bases outside gene matches: 7. The CDR3 has 14 residues. The CDR3 sequence: CASSASGSSDEQFF. In DNA, the CDR3 is TGTGCCAGCAGTGCCAGCGGGAGTTCCGATGAGCAGTTCTTC.

At least ten counts were recorded for this clone. The chain couples TRBV10-3 to TRBJ1-1, with D tentatively TRBD1 (5 bases). There are 15 residues in the CDR3. The ends were cut back, 6 bases at V and 1 base at J, with 15 bases in the middle. From germline, CDR1 is ENHRY and CDR2 SYGVKD. CDR3 coding DNA: TGTGCCATCAGCGAGAAAACAGGAGAGAACACTGAAGCTTTCTTT. Residues: CAISEKTGENTEAFF.

CDR3 residues: CASSAGSRQPQHF. CDR3 in DNA: TGCGCCAGCAGTGCGGGGAGTCGACAGCCCCAGCATTTT. The chain combines TRBV10-2 with TRBJ1-5; D is uncertain. V lost 4 bases and J lost 7, with 11 bases in between. This CDR3 is 13 amino acids long. CDR1 is WSHSY and CDR2 is SAAADI in the germline V gene.

The chain employs TRBV10-2 and TRBJ2-1; TRBD2 matches 7 bases. After removal of 10 bases from V and 8 bases from J, the junction contained 14 bases not matched to a gene. The CDR3 is 14 residues long. CDR1 and CDR2 from the germline V gene are WSHSY and SAAADI. CDR3 bases: TGCGCCACCCTCACTGGCGGGAGAACCTATGAGCAGTTCTTC. This codes for CATLTGGRTYEQFF.

The V call is TRBV19, the J call TRBJ2-2; 7 nucleotides align to TRBD2. CDR1 LNHDA and CDR2 SQIVND come from the germline V gene (reference sequence). The CDR3 extends over 14 amino acids. Unmatched junction bases numbered 7, after V lost 7 bases and J lost 5 bases. The CDR3 coding sequence is TGTGCCAGTATTGGGCGGGGGTATACCGGGGAGCTGTTTTTT. Encoded protein: CASIGRGYTGELFF.

The chain joins TRBV6-6 to TRBJ1-1, with D possibly matching TRBD1 (5 bases). Germline assignment: CDR1 MNHNY and CDR2 SVGAGI (reference sequence). The CDR3 length is 16 residues. V was trimmed by 1 base and J by 4 bases, leaving 16 bases between them. CDR3 in amino acids: CASSYLGSGGTTEAFF. CDR3 coding DNA: TGTGCCAGCAGTTACTTGGGCTCGGGAGGGACCACTGAAGCTTTCTTT.

As concerns this clone: Other DNA variants within this sample encode the same CDR3. The V gene is TRBV28, the J gene TRBJ1-5; D is ambiguous. The V end lost 5 bases, the J end lost 1 base, and 18 bases lay between the germline ends. CDR1 is MDHEN, CDR2 SYDVKM, per germline. The CDR3 is made up of 17 amino acids. In DNA form, the CDR3 reads TGTGCCAGCAGTCCACCACCGAGGGTTAGGAGCAATCAGCCCCAGCATTTT. This encodes CASSPPPRVRSNQPQHF.

There are a few counts of this clone. The chain carries TRBV10-2 and TRBJ2-1; TRBD2 aligns across 14 bases. The CDR3 is made up of 16 amino acids. Germline V gives CDR1 WSHSY, CDR2 SAAADI. Germline trimming cut 6 bases from V and 7 bases from J; bases unmatched to any gene: 8. The CDR3 region is CASSAGLAGGLNEQFF. CDR3 nucleotide sequence: TGCGCCAGCAGCGCCGGACTAGCGGGGGGACTTAATGAGCAGTTCTTC.

CDR3 in DNA: TGTGCCAGCAGCCCGGGACAGGGAGGATACAATGAGCAGTTCTTC. Its protein product is CASSPGQGGYNEQFF. The genes are TRBV7-3 and TRBJ2-1; 9 nucleotides agree with TRBD1. Germline CDR1 reads SGHTA; CDR2 reads FQGTGA. V dropped 5 bases and J dropped 4; count of bases not matched to a gene: 6. The CDR3 contains 15 residues.

The chain recombines TRBV2 with TRBJ2-3; 13 bases match TRBD2. Germline V lookup: CDR1 SNHLY, CDR2 FYNNEI. This CDR3 spans 16 amino acids. After removal of 8 bases from V and 3 bases from J, the junction contained 8 bases not matched to a gene. Here the CDR3 reads CASQGLAGVRTDTQYF. The CDR3 DNA reads TGTGCCAGCCAAGGACTAGCGGGAGTTAGAACAGATACGCAGTATTTT.

The chain uses TRBV2 and TRBJ1-1; 7 bases are shared with TRBD1. Looked up from germline, CDR1 is SNHLY and CDR2 is FYNNEI. The CDR3 length is 13 residues. V gave up 7 bases and J gave up 1 base; unmatched junction bases: 3. CDR3: CASTYRGNTEAFF. In DNA form, the CDR3 reads TGTGCCAGCACCTACAGGGGGAACACTGAAGCTTTCTTT.

This clone was recorded once. This chain joins TRBV9 and TRBJ2-1; 12 bases map to TRBD2. This CDR3 region has 14 residues. J lost 8 bases, V lost 7 bases, and 7 bases had no gene match. The V gene's germline CDR1 is SGDLS and CDR2 YYNGEE. CDR3 protein: CASSLAGGSYEQFF. The CDR3, as DNA: TGTGCCAGCTCCCTAGCGGGAGGGTCTTATGAGCAGTTCTTC.

The chain links TRBV9 to TRBJ2-2, with D uncertain. This CDR3 spans 13 amino acids. Trimming pared 3 bases from V and 6 bases from J, leaving 9 bases between. CDR1 is SGDLS, CDR2 YYNGEE, per germline. The chain's CDR3 is CASSGLVSGELFF. The CDR3 DNA reads TGTGCCAGCAGCGGGCTAGTGTCCGGGGAGCTGTTTTTT.

This sequence joins TRBV7-2 and TRBJ1-2, with a possible D match to TRBD1 (6 bases). Germline CDR1 and CDR2: SGHTA and FQGNSA. The CDR3 runs to 14 residues. V was pared by 6 bases and J by 8 bases, with 19 bases between. The CDR3 here is CASRITGTILGYTF. The DNA of the CDR3 is TGTGCCAGCAGGATTACTGGGACAATCCTAGGCTACACCTTC.

The gene calls are TRBV7-2 and TRBJ2-5; D ambiguous. This CDR3 is built from 14 residues. V was trimmed by 2 bases and J by 2 bases, leaving 9 bases between them. Germline V gives CDR1 SGHTA, CDR2 FQGNSA. CDR3: CASSLWSWQETQYF. CDR3 sequence (DNA): TGTGCCAGCAGCTTATGGAGCTGGCAAGAGACCCAGTACTTC.

CDR3 nucleotide sequence: TGCAGCGTTATGGGACAGGGGGACACCGGGGAGCTGTTTTTT. Amino acid sequence: CSVMGQGDTGELFF. The V call is TRBV29-1, the J call TRBJ2-2; 11 bases fit TRBD1. The CDR3 totals 14 residues. In germline, CDR1 is SQVTM, CDR2 ANQGSEA. Trimming cost V 5 bases and J 3 bases; bases outside gene matches: 2.

Notes on this clone: A single base is all that separates this from a far larger clone, so a read error is likely. This CDR3 is also generated by other DNA sequences in the sample. The chain employs TRBV25-1 and TRBJ2-2; perhaps TRBD1 as D (7 bases). This CDR3 region has 13 residues. The germline V gene has CDR1 MGHDK and CDR2 SYGVNS. The CDR3 region is CAISEGAGGELFF. CDR3 bases: TGTGCGATTTCGGAGGGGGCGGGAGGGGAGCTGTTTTTT.

A single count supports this clone. The genes are TRBV19 and TRBJ1-1; a possible D gene is TRBD1 (6 bases). CDR1 and CDR2 from the germline V gene are LNHDA and SQIVND (reference sequence). V was clipped by 5 bases and J by 6 bases, with 13 bases between them. The CDR3 length is 13 residues. The DNA for the CDR3 is TGTGCCAGTAGTTACAGGGTAATCGCTGAAGCTTTCTTT. Translation: CASSYRVIAEAFF.

The chain uses TRBV30 and TRBJ2-2; 9 nucleotides match TRBD2. The CDR3 is 15 residues long. V was clipped by 8 bases and J by 7 bases; unmatched bases: 14. The germline CDR1 and CDR2 sequences are GTSNPN and SVGIG (reference sequence). Here the CDR3 reads CALGTSSWKGGELFF. The CDR3 DNA reads as TGTGCCCTAGGGACTAGCTCATGGAAAGGCGGGGAGCTGTTTTTT.

The genes are TRBV18 and TRBJ2-7; D gene uncertain. The ends were cut back, 0 bases at V and 5 bases at J, with 11 bases in the middle. Germline lookup yields CDR1 KGHSH and CDR2 LQKENI. This CDR3 region has 14 residues. The CDR3 region is CASSPPTSHHEQYF. As DNA, the CDR3 is TGTGCCAGCTCACCACCAACGAGCCACCACGAGCAGTACTTC.

The V gene is TRBV6-6, the J gene TRBJ2-3; 13 nucleotides match TRBD2. With V trimmed by 6 bases and J by 4 bases, 7 bases remained unmatched. The CDR3 spans 16 residues. Germline assignment: CDR1 MNHNY and CDR2 SVGAGI (reference sequence). DNA for the CDR3: TGTGCCAGCAGGACACGACTAGCGGGGGGATCAGATACGCAGTATTTT. Its protein product is CASRTRLAGGSDTQYF.

The table lists this clone with a count of one. The chain links TRBV6-1 to TRBJ2-5; D might be TRBD1 (5 bases). Germline assignment: CDR1 MNHNS and CDR2 SASEGT. V lost 5 bases and J 3 bases, leaving 13 bases between the germline ends. The CDR3 has 14 residues. The CDR3 loop is CASSSQGTKETQYF. CDR3 DNA: TGTGCCAGCAGTTCTCAGGGTACAAAAGAGACCCAGTACTTC.

This chain joins TRBV27 and TRBJ2-5; a possible D gene is TRBD1 (5 bases). Germline V CDR1 and CDR2: MNHEY, SMNVEV (reference sequence). CDR3 length equals 16 residues. Trimming took off 0 bases at V and 7 bases at J, with 18 bases between the two ends. CDR3: CASSLSPTVGPGTQYF. The CDR3 nucleotides read TGTGCCAGCAGTTTATCGCCGACAGTGGGGCCGGGGACCCAGTACTTC.